This TCR beta chain was recorded in a study of T cells of healthy individuals (dated by TCRdb to 2017 to 2018). The V and J ends are trimmed by 0 bases and 4 bases, leaving 13 bases between them. The germline V gene provides CDR1 ENHRY and CDR2 SYGVKD. The cysteine opens and the phenylalanine closes a CDR3 of 16 amino acids. The sequence is cut down to CDR3 DNA, 48 bases in frame from base 1. The method behind the library was 5' RACE. TCRdb records Illumina MiSeq as the sequencer. Clones were called with MiXCR by TCRdb after fastp trimmed the public reads at Q25, and only in-frame beta chains were retained. CDR3 protein duplicates are merged, each entry listing the most common genes and DNA. The sample includes 60,000 to 80,000 distinct CDR3 sequences, with about 16% observed a single time. The biggest ten clones account for approximately 4.8% of the sample. This clonotype was picked up a small number of times. There is no known antigen for this receptor. No per-base quality is available; no much larger clone lies one base away.

The origin of this receptor is a human donor in good health. The chain is made from TRBV10-3 and TRBJ1-3; the D gene identity is not certain. Read as DNA, the sequence is TGTGCCATCAGTGAGTCGACGGGAGTGGGAGGAAACACCATATATTTT. Translated, it gives CAISESTGVGGNTIYF.